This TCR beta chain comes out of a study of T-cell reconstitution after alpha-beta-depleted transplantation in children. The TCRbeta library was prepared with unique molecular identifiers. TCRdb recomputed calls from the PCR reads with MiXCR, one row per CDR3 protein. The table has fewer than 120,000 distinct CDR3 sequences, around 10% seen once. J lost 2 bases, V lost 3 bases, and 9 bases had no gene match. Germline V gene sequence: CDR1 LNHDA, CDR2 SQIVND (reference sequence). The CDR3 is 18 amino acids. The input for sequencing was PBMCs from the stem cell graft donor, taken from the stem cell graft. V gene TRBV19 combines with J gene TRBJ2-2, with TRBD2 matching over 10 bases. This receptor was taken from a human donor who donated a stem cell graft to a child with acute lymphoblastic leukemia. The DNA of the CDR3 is TGTGCCAGTAGTATTTCCCGGACTAGCGGTGCTAACACCGGGGAGCTGTTTTTT. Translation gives CASSISRTSGANTGELFF.